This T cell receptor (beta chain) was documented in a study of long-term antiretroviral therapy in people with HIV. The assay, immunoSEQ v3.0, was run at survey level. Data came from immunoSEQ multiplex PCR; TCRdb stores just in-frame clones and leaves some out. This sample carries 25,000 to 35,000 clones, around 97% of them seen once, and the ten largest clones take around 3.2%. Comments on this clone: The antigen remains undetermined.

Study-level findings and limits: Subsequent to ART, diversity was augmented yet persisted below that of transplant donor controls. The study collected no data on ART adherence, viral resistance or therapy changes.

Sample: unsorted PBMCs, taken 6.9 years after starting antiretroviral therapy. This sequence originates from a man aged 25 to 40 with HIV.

The CDR3 nucleotides read TGTGCCAGCAGTGAATATCTGCAGGGGGAGACCCAGTACTTC. Its translation is CASSEYLQGETQYF. V usage is TRBV25-1 and J usage is TRBJ2-5, with a tentative D call TRBD1 (6 bases). Trimming took off 0 bases at V and 5 bases at J, with 10 bases between the two ends. The CDR3 contains 14 residues. Germline CDR1 reads MGHDK; CDR2 reads SYGVNS.